This TCR beta chain is drawn from a study of neurological immune-mediated disorders (dated 2019 in TCRdb). Describing the broader study: Among the approximately 35 multiple sclerosis patients, around 31 had relapsing-remitting MS and 3 had secondary progressive MS. Longitudinal samples, technical triplicates and paired sorted CD4+ and CD8+ T-cell subsets, alongside PBMC samples, were included among the 106 TCR-beta libraries. The cohort comprised 68 subjects: roughly 14 HAM/TSP patients, around 34 multiple sclerosis patients and 20 or so healthy controls. Using UMI-based sequencing, the study compared peripheral blood TCR-beta repertoires from patients with HTLV-I-associated myelopathy (HAM/TSP), patients with multiple sclerosis, and healthy controls.

This clonotype was counted ten times or more. The antigen it recognizes is unknown. Base qualities are missing; no much larger clone stands one base away. For the unsorted PBMC libraries, 2 million PBMCs were stored in RNAlater at -80 degrees C until RNA extraction and were used to generate the libraries. The multiple sclerosis patients were enrolled in a US clinical protocol that evaluated disease progression with magnetic resonance imaging. Peripheral blood underwent Ficoll-Hypaque density gradient centrifugation to isolate PBMCs, which were then cryopreserved in liquid nitrogen. To synthesize cDNA, template-switch 5'RACE was performed with a primer carrying a 10-nucleotide random unique molecular identifier so that each TCR transcript was tagged. Every sequencing run yielded over 160 million TCR-beta sequences covering 15-18 subjects. The RNeasy kit was used to extract total RNA. The KAPA Real-time Library Amplification kit was used to amplify TCR-beta VDJ regions with primers for the TCR constant region and the 5'RACE anchor. A first PCR added sample indexes and Illumina adaptors, and a second PCR then raised library yield. After Ampure bead purification, the roughly 650 bp TCR product was size-selected on a 2% E-gel SizeSelection system. Before pooling, library quality was assessed on a Bioanalyzer, concentration was determined with Qubit, and library quantification was performed with the Kapa Library Quantification kit. Libraries were sequenced paired-end 2 x 150 bp on an Illumina HiSeq 2500. To increase sequence diversity, roughly 24-32% phiX was spiked into each library pool. Per the source publication's procedure: Quality-filtered reads were processed with the UMI-based MiGEC pipeline, which removed over 75% of raw TCR sequences during error correction. VDJ genes were aligned to IMGT germline references, and each clonotype was defined by a unique CDR3 amino acid sequence together with V-J genes. Clonal expansion, Shannon diversity, and CDR3 relatedness (CalcPairwiseDistances, ClusterSamples) were evaluated with VDJtools, and phylogenetic trees were built with CLCbio workbench. Expanded clones were defined as having at least 8 unique UMIs, based on coefficient-of-variation modelling across technical triplicates. TCRdb passed the public sequencing reads through fastp at Q25 and MiXCR, retaining productive beta sequences. Merged by CDR3 protein, the rows form single entries marked with the most common genes and DNA. None of the V and J calls come from the authors' own analysis; TCRdb made them. In this sample the table shows 110,000 or so distinct CDR3 sequences, roughly 3.2% of which occur a single time. 1% to 1.5% of the sample belongs to the ten largest clones.

General findings and caveats noted by the study authors: TCR clonal expansion was greatest in HAM/TSP patients and smallest in MS patients, who ranked below even healthy controls. No identical CDR3 amino acid sequences were shared among expanded clones across subjects, suggesting private TCR-beta repertoires in all groups. Phylogenetic analysis grouped repertoires from 18 of 34 MS patients into a cluster of related CDR3 sequences, suggesting a possible repertoire-level signature. The MS cluster was not associated with any clinical or MRI features, and the authors stated that larger cohorts are needed.

Via the germline V gene (reference sequence), CDR1 is PRHDT and CDR2 FYEKMQ. V and J are trimmed by 5 bases and 0 bases, and the gene matches miss 5 bases of the junction. Spanning cysteine to phenylalanine, the CDR3 consists of 15 amino acids. Only CDR3 DNA is held: 45 bases, read in frame from base 1. The receptor comes from a woman between 25 and 40 years old with multiple sclerosis. The source material was PBMCs. The chain couples TRBV13 to TRBJ1-2; TRBD1 aligns with 8 central bases. CDR3 loop: CASSQGAGANYGYTF. The sequenced DNA is TGTGCCAGCAGCCAGGGGGCGGGAGCTAACTATGGCTACACCTTC.